A single sample is the source of the 2 T cell receptor beta chains below, sequenced in a study of T cell changes during pregnancy in multiple sclerosis. Only in-frame clones appear in the TCRdb table, and some are missing; sequencing was by immunoSEQ multiplex PCR. The sample has about 100,000 clones; just over 90% are singletons. The sample consisted of peripheral blood, taken after pregnancy. The source is a female donor with multiple sclerosis, enrolled in a pregnancy study.

The chain recombines TRBV7-9 with TRBJ1-5; 8 bases line up with TRBD1. Germline CDR1 SEHNR, CDR2 FQNEAQ (reference sequence). This CDR3 is 13 amino acids long. V dropped 5 bases and J dropped 4; count of bases not matched to a gene: 1. CDR3 nucleotide sequence: TGTGCCAGCAGCCGGACAGGGAATCAGCCCCAGCATTTT. It specifies CASSRTGNQPQHF.

This chain joins TRBV5-1 and TRBJ1-1, with 9 bases that match TRBD1. Per the germline V gene, CDR1 is SGHRS and CDR2 is YFSETQ. The CDR3 runs to 15 residues. The junction had 14 bases not matched to a gene; V was cut back by 3 bases and J by 11 bases. The CDR3 DNA is TGCGCCAGCAGCTCCTCCGGGACAGGGATTTCCTCGGCTTTCTTT. It specifies CASSSSGTGISSAFF.